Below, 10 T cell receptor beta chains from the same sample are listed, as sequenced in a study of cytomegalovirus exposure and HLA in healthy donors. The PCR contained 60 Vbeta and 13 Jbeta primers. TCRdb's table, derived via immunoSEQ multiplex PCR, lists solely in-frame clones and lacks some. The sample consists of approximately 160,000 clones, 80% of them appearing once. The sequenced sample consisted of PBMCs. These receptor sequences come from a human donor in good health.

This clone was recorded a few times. CDR3 region: CASSTDRGGYGYTF. The CDR3 nucleotides read TGCGCCAGCAGCACGGACAGGGGAGGCTATGGCTACACCTTC. The chain employs TRBV5-1 and TRBJ1-2; 9 bases map to TRBD1. The CDR3 runs 14 residues. V was clipped by 4 bases and J by 4 bases; unmatched bases: 5. Germline CDR1 reads SGHRS; CDR2 reads YFSETQ.

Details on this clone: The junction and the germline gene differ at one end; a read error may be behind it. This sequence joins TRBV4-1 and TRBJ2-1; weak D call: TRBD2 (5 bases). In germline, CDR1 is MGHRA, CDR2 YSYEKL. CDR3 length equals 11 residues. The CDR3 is CASSAGGARVF. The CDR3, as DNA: TGCGCCAGCAGCGCAGGAGGTGCACGGGTCTTC.

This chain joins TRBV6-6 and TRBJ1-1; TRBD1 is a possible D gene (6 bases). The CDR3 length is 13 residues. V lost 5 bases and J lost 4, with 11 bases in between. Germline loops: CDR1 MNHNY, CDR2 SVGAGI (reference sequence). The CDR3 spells CASSRTGSTEAFF. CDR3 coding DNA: TGTGCCAGCAGTCGAACAGGGTCCACTGAAGCTTTCTTT.

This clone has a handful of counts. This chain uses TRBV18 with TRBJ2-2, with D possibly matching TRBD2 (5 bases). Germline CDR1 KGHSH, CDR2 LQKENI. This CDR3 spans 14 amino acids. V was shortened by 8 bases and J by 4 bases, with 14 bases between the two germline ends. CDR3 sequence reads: CASGRMGVTGELFF. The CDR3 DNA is TGTGCCAGCGGGAGAATGGGTGTCACCGGGGAGCTGTTTTTT.

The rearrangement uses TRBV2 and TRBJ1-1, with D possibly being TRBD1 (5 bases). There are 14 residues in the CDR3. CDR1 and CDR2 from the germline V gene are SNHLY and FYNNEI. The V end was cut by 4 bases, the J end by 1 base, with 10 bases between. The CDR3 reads CASSGRGWNTEAFF. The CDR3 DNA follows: TGTGCCAGCAGTGGGCGGGGCTGGAACACTGAAGCTTTCTTT.

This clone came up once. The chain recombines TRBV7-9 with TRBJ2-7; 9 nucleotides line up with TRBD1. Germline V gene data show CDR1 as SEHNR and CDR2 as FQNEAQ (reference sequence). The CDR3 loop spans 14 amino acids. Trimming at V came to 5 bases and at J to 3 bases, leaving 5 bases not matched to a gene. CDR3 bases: TGTGCCAGCAGCCCACGGGACAGGGACTACGAGCAGTACTTC. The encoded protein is CASSPRDRDYEQYF.

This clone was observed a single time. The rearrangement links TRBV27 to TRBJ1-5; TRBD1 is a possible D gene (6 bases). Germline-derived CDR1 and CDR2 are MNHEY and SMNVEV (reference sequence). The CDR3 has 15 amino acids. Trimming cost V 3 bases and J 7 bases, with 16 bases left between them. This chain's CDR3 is CASSFRQGNGQPQHF. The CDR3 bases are TGTGCCAGCAGTTTCCGGCAGGGGAATGGGCAGCCCCAGCATTTT.

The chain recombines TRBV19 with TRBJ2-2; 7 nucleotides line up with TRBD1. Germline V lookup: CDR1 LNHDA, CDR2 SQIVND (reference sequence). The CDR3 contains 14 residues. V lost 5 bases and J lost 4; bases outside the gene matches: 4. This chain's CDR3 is CASSDRQGTGELFF. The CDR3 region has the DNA TGTGCCAGTAGTGACCGACAGGGCACCGGGGAGCTGTTTTTT.

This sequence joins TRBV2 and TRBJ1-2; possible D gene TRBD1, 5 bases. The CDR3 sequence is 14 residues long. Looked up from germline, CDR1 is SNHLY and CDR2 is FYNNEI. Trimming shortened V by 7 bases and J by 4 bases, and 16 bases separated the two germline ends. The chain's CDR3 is CASTPRQGGYGYTF. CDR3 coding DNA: TGTGCCAGCACTCCACGGCAGGGAGGCTATGGCTACACCTTC.

The DNA for the CDR3 is TGCGCCAGCAGCCCCGGCGGGCTAGCGGGGGGAGAGACCCAGTACTTC. This translates into CASSPGGLAGGETQYF. J is TRBJ2-5 and V is TRBV5-1; TRBD2 matches 11 bases. Germline assignment: CDR1 SGHRS and CDR2 YFSETQ. V trimming: 4 bases; J trimming: 4 bases; junction bases outside the gene matches: 9. The CDR3 runs 16 residues. The complete variable domain, with remaining parts taken from reference TRBV5-1 and TRBJ2-5, reads KAGVTQTPRYLIKTRGQQVTLSCSPISGHRSVSWYQQTPGQGLQFLFEYFSETQRNKGNFPGRFSGRQFSNSRSEMNVSTLELGDSALYLCASSPGGLAGGETQYFGPGTRLLVL.